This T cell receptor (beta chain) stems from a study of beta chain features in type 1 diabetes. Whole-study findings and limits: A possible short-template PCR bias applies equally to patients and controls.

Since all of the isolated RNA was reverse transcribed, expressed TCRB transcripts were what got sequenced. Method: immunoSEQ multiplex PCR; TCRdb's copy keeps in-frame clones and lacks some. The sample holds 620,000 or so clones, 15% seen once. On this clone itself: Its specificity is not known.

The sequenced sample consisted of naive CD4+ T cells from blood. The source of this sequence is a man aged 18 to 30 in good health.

DNA of the CDR3: TGTGCCAGCAGAGATGGACAGGTCTATAATTCACCCCTCCACTTT. Protein: CASRDGQVYNSPLHF. The chain combines TRBV25-1 with TRBJ1-6; 7 bases are a match to TRBD1. CDR1 and CDR2 from the germline V gene are MGHDK and SYGVNS. CDR3 length: 15 amino acids. V trimming: 6 bases; J trimming: 3 bases; junction bases outside the gene matches: 5.